The sample holds a few counts of the clone carrying this T cell receptor beta chain. Unique molecular identifiers were incorporated during preparation of the TCRbeta library. TCRdb fed the PCR reads into MiXCR, producing one record per CDR3 protein. In the table there are around 600,000 distinct CDR3 sequences, 10% of which are singletons. These data belong to a study of T-cell reconstitution after alpha-beta-depleted transplantation in children. The TCR comes from a human donor who donated a stem cell graft to a child with acute myeloid leukemia. The sequencing used PBMCs from the stem cell graft donor, collected from the stem cell graft.

The CDR3 loop is CSVAGGGSISYEQYF. CDR3 in DNA: TGCAGCGTTGCTGGAGGGGGGAGTATCTCCTACGAGCAGTACTTC. V usage is TRBV29-1 and J usage is TRBJ2-7; possibly TRBD1 or TRBD2 for D (6 bases each). The V end was cut by 4 bases, the J end by 0 bases, with 16 bases between. CDR1 is SQVTM, CDR2 ANQGSEA, per germline. CDR3 length: 15 residues.